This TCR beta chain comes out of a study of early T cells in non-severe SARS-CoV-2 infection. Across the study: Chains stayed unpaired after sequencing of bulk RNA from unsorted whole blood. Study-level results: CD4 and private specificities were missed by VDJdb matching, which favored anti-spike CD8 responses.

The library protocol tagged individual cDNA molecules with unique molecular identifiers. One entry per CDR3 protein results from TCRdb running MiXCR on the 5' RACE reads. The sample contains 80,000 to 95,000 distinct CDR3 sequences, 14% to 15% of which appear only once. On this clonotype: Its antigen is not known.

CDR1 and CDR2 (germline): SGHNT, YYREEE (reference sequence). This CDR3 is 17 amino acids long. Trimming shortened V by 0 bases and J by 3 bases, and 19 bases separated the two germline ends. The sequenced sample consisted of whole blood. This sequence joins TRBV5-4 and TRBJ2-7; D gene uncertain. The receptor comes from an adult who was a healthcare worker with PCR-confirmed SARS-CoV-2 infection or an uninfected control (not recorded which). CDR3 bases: TGTGCCAGCAGCTTGGGGCCTGGAGCCCGGAGCATCTACGAGCAGTACGTC. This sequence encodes CASSLGPGARSIYEQYV.